The present T cell receptor (beta chain) was sequenced within a study of blood T cell repertoires in COVID-19. V lost 6 bases, J lost 10 bases, and 11 bases stayed unmatched. The CDR3 covers 15 residues. CDR1 and CDR2 from the germline V gene are MGHDK and SYGVNS. Profiled with immunoSEQ multiplex PCR; TCRdb holds only in-frame clones, not every one. The table records about 170,000 clones, almost 85% of them present only once. The chain recombines TRBV25-1 with TRBJ2-1, with 11 positions matching TRBD2. The TCR comes from a woman of 80 years or more with acute or convalescent COVID-19. Sequences were obtained from peripheral blood. The CDR3 reads CASSNRGLAATEQFF. As DNA, the CDR3 is TGTGCCAGCAGCAACAGGGGACTAGCGGCAACGGAGCAGTTCTTC. The full variable domain, completed using reference TRBV25-1 and TRBJ2-1, is EADIYQTPRYLVIGTGKKITLECSQTMGHDKMYWYQQDPGMELHLIHYSYGVNSTEKGDLSSESTVSRIRTEHFPLTLESARPSHTSQYLCASSNRGLAATEQFFGPGTRLTVL.